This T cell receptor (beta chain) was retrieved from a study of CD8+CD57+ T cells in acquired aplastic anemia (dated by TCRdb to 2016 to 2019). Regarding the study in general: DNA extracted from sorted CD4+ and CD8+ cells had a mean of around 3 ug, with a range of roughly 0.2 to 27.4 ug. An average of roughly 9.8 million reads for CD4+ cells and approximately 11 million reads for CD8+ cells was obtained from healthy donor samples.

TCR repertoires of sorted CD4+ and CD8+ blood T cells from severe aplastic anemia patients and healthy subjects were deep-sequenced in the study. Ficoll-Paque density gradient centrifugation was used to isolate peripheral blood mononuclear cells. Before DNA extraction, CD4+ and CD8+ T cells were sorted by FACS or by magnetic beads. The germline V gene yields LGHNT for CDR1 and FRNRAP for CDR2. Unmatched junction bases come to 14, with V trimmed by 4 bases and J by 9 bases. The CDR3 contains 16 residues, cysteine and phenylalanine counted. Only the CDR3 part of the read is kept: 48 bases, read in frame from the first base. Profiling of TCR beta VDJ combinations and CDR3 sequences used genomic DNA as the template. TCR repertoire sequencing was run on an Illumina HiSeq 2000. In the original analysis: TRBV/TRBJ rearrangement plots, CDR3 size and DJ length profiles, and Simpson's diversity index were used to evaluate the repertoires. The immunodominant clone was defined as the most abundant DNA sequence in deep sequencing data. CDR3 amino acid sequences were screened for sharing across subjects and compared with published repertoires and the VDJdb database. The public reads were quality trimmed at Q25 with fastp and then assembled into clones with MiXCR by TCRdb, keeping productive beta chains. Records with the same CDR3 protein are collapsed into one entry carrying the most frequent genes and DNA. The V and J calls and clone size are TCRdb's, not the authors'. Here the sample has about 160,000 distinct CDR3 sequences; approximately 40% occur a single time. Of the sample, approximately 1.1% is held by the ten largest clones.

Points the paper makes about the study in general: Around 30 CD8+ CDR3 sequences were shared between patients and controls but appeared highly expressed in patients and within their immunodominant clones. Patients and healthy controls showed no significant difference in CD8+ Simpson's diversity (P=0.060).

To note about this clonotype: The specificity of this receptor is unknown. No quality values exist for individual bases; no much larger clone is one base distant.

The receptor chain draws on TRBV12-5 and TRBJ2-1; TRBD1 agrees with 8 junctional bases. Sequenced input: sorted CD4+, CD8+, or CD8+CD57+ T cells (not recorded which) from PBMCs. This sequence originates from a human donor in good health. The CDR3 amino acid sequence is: CASGSFLAGGWGEQFF. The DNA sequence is TGTGCTAGTGGTTCCTTCCTTGCAGGGGGCTGGGGTGAGCAGTTCTTC.